The 30 T cell receptor beta chains in this list originate from one sample, sequenced in a study of shared clonotypes between healthy human individuals. Only in-frame clones appear in the TCRdb table, and some are missing; sequencing was by immunoSEQ multiplex PCR. The sample gives roughly 2.5 million clones, around 90% of which show up once; roughly 0.14% is in the top ten. Sequencing was done on a sample of naive CD4+ T cells sorted from blood. Subset noted: CD45RA+ positively selected. These TCRs come from a man aged 18 to 30 in good health.

A word on this clone: In the same sample, other DNA sequences code for this CDR3. The chain couples TRBV7-2 to TRBJ2-3; D is undetermined. This CDR3 region has 11 residues. V was trimmed by 8 bases and J by 0 bases, leaving 3 bases between them. Germline assignment: CDR1 SGHTA and CDR2 FQGNSA. The CDR3: CASQSTDTQYF. In nucleotides, the CDR3 is TGTGCCAGCCAGAGCACAGATACGCAGTATTTT.

CDR3 protein: CASSFQTKQYF. The CDR3 nucleotides are TGTGCCAGCAGCTTTCAGACTAAGCAGTACTTC. V usage is TRBV11-2 and J usage is TRBJ2-7; tentative D call: TRBD2 (5 bases). The length of the CDR3 is 11 residues. Germline CDR1 is SGHAT and CDR2 is FQNNGV. V was clipped by 3 bases and J by 8 bases, with 8 bases between them.

The genes are TRBV6-5 and TRBJ2-4; possibly TRBD2 for D (6 bases). This CDR3 has 13 amino acids. The germline CDR1 and CDR2 sequences are MNHEY and SVGAGI. Trimming took 10 bases from V and 4 from J, leaving 14 bases between them. CDR3 in DNA: TGTGCCACCAAAAGGGACTCTAAAAACATTCAGTACTTC. Encoded protein: CATKRDSKNIQYF.

The CDR3 protein is CASSPGTSFTGELFF. The CDR3 DNA reads as TGTGCCAGCAGCCCCGGGACATCTTTCACCGGGGAGCTGTTTTTT. The chain carries TRBV7-2 and TRBJ2-2, with D maybe TRBD1 (6 bases). Per the germline V gene, CDR1 is SGHTA and CDR2 is FQGNSA. The CDR3 length is 15 residues. V was shortened by 5 bases and J by 4 bases, with 14 bases between the two germline ends. Filled out from reference TRBV7-2 and TRBJ2-2, the complete variable domain reads GAGVSQSPSNKVTEKGKDVELRCDPISGHTALYWYRQSLGQGLEFLIYFQGNSAPDKSGLPSDRFSAERTGGSVSTLTIQRTQQEDSAVYLCASSPGTSFTGELFFGEGSRLTVL.

The chain recombines TRBV18 with TRBJ2-3; D gene ambiguous. Looked up from germline, CDR1 is KGHSH and CDR2 is LQKENI. CDR3 size: 12 residues. Between the trimmed V and J ends, which lost 3 bases and 6 bases, there was a span of 7 bases. CDR3 sequence reads: CASSPSSDTQYF. Written as DNA, the CDR3 is TGTGCCAGCTCACCCTCCTCGGATACGCAGTATTTT.

The rearrangement links TRBV2 to TRBJ2-7, with D perhaps TRBD2 (5 bases). This CDR3 is 15 amino acids long. The germline CDR1 and CDR2 sequences are SNHLY and FYNNEI. V was cut by 6 bases and J by 2 bases, with 17 bases left in between. The CDR3 protein is CASSLNLGAPYEQYF. DNA for the CDR3: TGTGCCAGCAGCTTAAACCTGGGAGCCCCCTACGAGCAGTACTTC.

The rearrangement uses TRBV7-9 and TRBJ2-5, with 8 bases identical to TRBD2. V trimming: 3 bases; J trimming: 3 bases; junction bases outside the gene matches: 6. This CDR3 spans 15 amino acids. Germline CDR1 reads SEHNR; CDR2 reads FQNEAQ (reference sequence). CDR3 sequence (DNA): TGTGCCAGCAGCTTGGCGGAGCGGGGGAAAGAGACCCAGTACTTC. Amino acids: CASSLAERGKETQYF.

The chain employs TRBV27 and TRBJ2-1; D assignment may be TRBD1 or TRBD2 (5 bases each). The length of the CDR3 is 14 residues. Looked up from germline, CDR1 is MNHEY and CDR2 is SMNVEV (reference sequence). Between the trimmed V and J ends, which lost 6 bases and 0 bases, there was a span of 9 bases. The CDR3 bases are TGTGCCAGCAGGAACGGGGCCTCCTACAATGAGCAGTTCTTC. Translating gives CASRNGASYNEQFF.

This clone showed up just once. The same CDR3 also results from other DNA sequences found in this sample. This chain joins TRBV7-2 and TRBJ1-2; D may be TRBD1 (6 bases). CDR3 length: 14 residues. The germline V gene has CDR1 SGHTA and CDR2 FQGNSA. Trimming pared 1 base from V and 4 bases from J, leaving 10 bases between. The CDR3 region is CASSLVEGGYGYTF. The CDR3, as DNA: TGTGCCAGCAGCTTAGTCGAGGGGGGCTATGGCTACACCTTC.

This clone appeared once. Other DNA sequences of this sample code for an identical CDR3. V usage is TRBV11-2 and J usage is TRBJ2-5; no definite D call. CDR3 length: 13 residues. Germline V CDR1 and CDR2: SGHAT, FQNNGV. V lost 1 base and J lost 5, with 8 bases in between. For the CDR3, the DNA is TGTGCCAGCAGCTTAGGGGTTCTGGAGACCCAGTACTTC. This sequence encodes CASSLGVLETQYF.

This clone was seen a handful of times. The genes are TRBV5-6 and TRBJ2-2, with D hard to call. Germline CDR1 is SGHDT and CDR2 is YYEEEE. V lost 0 bases and J 6 bases, leaving 6 bases between the germline ends. The CDR3 consists of 13 residues. CDR3 DNA sequence: TGTGCCAGCAGCTTGGCCCTGCCCGGGGAGCTGTTTTTT. Translation: CASSLALPGELFF. Filled out from reference TRBV5-6 and TRBJ2-2, the complete variable domain reads DAGVTQSPTHLIKTRGQQVTLRCSPKSGHDTVSWYQQALGQGPQFIFQYYEEEERQRGNFPDRFSGHQFPNYSSELNVNALLLGDSALYLCASSLALPGELFFGEGSRLTVL.

This sequence joins TRBV5-1 and TRBJ1-6; the D is unclear. This CDR3 has 15 residues. The V gene lost 4 bases and the J gene lost 13 bases, with 21 bases spanning the gap. The germline V gene has CDR1 SGHRS and CDR2 YFSETQ. The CDR3 is CASSLPAGSREPLHF. The CDR3 DNA is TGCGCCAGCAGCCTGCCGGCCGGGTCACGAGAGCCCCTCCACTTT.

J is TRBJ2-2 and V is TRBV10-3, with 9 bases identical to TRBD2. CDR1 is ENHRY and CDR2 is SYGVKD in the germline V gene. The CDR3 contains 14 residues. V dropped 7 bases and J dropped 7; count of bases not matched to a gene: 7. The CDR3 region is CAINAGGPLGELFF. CDR3 coding DNA: TGTGCCATCAATGCGGGAGGGCCCCTCGGGGAGCTGTTTTTT.

The chain has TRBV30 and TRBJ1-2; D remains unclear. This CDR3 has 12 residues. The V and J ends lost 4 bases and 2 bases respectively, with 8 bases between them. Germline values: CDR1 GTSNPN, CDR2 SVGIG (reference sequence). The CDR3 loop is CAWTGRNYGYTF. The CDR3 nucleotides are TGTGCCTGGACGGGCAGAAACTATGGCTACACCTTC.

This chain links TRBV4-1 with TRBJ2-7, with D unresolved. V was clipped by 3 bases and J by 6 bases, with 15 bases between them. The CDR3 is 14 amino acids. Per the germline V gene, CDR1 is MGHRA and CDR2 is YSYEKL. CDR3 region: CASSQGRLMGEQYF. Here the CDR3 DNA reads TGCGCCAGCAGCCAGGGAAGGTTAATGGGCGAGCAGTACTTC.

This rearrangement joins TRBV5-1 to TRBJ1-1, with D unclear. Deletions cut 0 bases from V and 2 bases from J, with 8 bases between. Germline lookup yields CDR1 SGHRS and CDR2 YFSETQ. The CDR3 has 14 residues. CDR3 sequence reads: CASSLGFTNTEAFF. The CDR3 bases are TGCGCCAGCAGCTTGGGTTTTACTAACACTGAAGCTTTCTTT.

V gene TRBV7-9 combines with J gene TRBJ1-1, with TRBD1 as a possible D gene (5 bases). The V end lost 3 bases, the J end lost 3 bases, and 14 bases lay between the germline ends. The CDR3 has 15 amino acids. The germline V gene encodes CDR1 SEHNR and CDR2 FQNEAQ (reference sequence). CDR3 region: CASSLSSGGDTEAFF. As DNA, the CDR3 is TGTGCCAGCAGCTTGAGTAGCGGGGGTGACACTGAAGCTTTCTTT.

The V call is TRBV19, the J call TRBJ2-1, with TRBD1 as a possible D gene (6 bases). CDR1 LNHDA and CDR2 SQIVND come from the germline V gene (reference sequence). The CDR3 sequence is 16 residues long. The germline V and J ends were trimmed by 2 bases and 5 bases, with 16 bases remaining between them. The CDR3 bases are TGTGCCAGTAGTATAATCGCACTTGGGGACAACAATGAGCAGTTCTTC. It specifies CASSIIALGDNNEQFF.

The CDR3 protein is CASSKWDVGHSPLHF. Written as DNA, the CDR3 is TGTGCCAGCAGCAAATGGGACGTAGGCCATTCACCCCTCCACTTT. The chain has TRBV5-4 and TRBJ1-6; D might be TRBD1 (5 bases). Germline CDR1 reads SGHNT; CDR2 reads YYREEE (reference sequence). V gave up 4 bases and J gave up 8 bases, with 16 bases separating them. The CDR3 extends over 15 amino acids.

This chain joins TRBV19 and TRBJ1-1, with D perhaps TRBD1 (5 bases). Trimming stripped 4 bases from V and 1 base from J, with 10 bases between. The CDR3 sequence is 14 residues long. The germline V gene encodes CDR1 LNHDA and CDR2 SQIVND (reference sequence). In DNA form, the CDR3 reads TGTGCCAGTAGTAGAGACGGGGCGAACACTGAAGCTTTCTTT. Its protein product is CASSRDGANTEAFF.

The V gene is TRBV6-1, the J gene TRBJ2-3; 11 bases agree with TRBD2. The CDR3 has 15 amino acids. Trimming removed 5 bases from V and 3 bases from J; junction bases left unmatched: 4. CDR1 MNHNS and CDR2 SASEGT come from the germline V gene. The DNA of the CDR3 is TGTGCCAGCAGTCGACTAGCGGGGTCGACAGATACGCAGTATTTT. Translating it yields CASSRLAGSTDTQYF.

The rearrangement links TRBV4-1 to TRBJ2-5, with D perhaps given as TRBD1 or TRBD2 (5 bases each). V gave up 6 bases and J gave up 5 bases, with 16 bases separating them. The CDR3 has 14 residues. Germline V gene lookup returns CDR1 MGHRA and CDR2 YSYEKL. This CDR3 reads CASRPVGTGETQYF. The CDR3 DNA is TGCGCCAGCAGACCCGTGGGGACCGGGGAGACCCAGTACTTC.

The chain joins TRBV27 to TRBJ2-2; D possibly corresponds to TRBD2 (5 bases). This CDR3 spans 16 amino acids. Trimming removed 5 bases at V and 1 base at J, with 14 bases between. In germline, CDR1 is MNHEY, CDR2 SMNVEV (reference sequence). DNA for the CDR3: TGTGCCAGCAGTCAGCAGGACTGGTGGAACACCGGGGAGCTGTTTTTT. Its protein is CASSQQDWWNTGELFF.

The V call is TRBV7-9, the J call TRBJ1-1, with D hard to call. This CDR3 region has 12 residues. The germline V gene has CDR1 SEHNR and CDR2 FQNEAQ (reference sequence). V was trimmed by 0 bases and J by 7 bases, leaving 6 bases between them. DNA for the CDR3: TGTGCCAGCAGCTTAGCTACGTTTGAAGCTTTCTTT. It translates to CASSLATFEAFF.

V gene TRBV7-8 combines with J gene TRBJ2-3; the D gene is possibly TRBD1 (8 bases). The V end lost 6 bases, the J end lost 4 bases, and 23 bases lay between the germline ends. Germline V gene lookup returns CDR1 SGHVS and CDR2 FQNEAQ. The CDR3 is 17 amino acids. The CDR3 bases are TGTGCCAGCAGGTCGCCTTCTACAGGGGGGAGGGCAGATACGCAGTATTTT. Its translation: CASRSPSTGGRADTQYF.

The chain carries TRBV6-5 and TRBJ1-1; TRBD1 matches at 9 bases. Per the germline V gene, CDR1 is MNHEY and CDR2 is SVGAGI. There are 15 residues in the CDR3. J lost 5 bases, V lost 4 bases, and 8 bases had no gene match. The CDR3 sequence: CASSFQDRGGTEAFF. CDR3 coding DNA: TGTGCCAGCAGTTTCCAGGACAGGGGAGGGACTGAAGCTTTCTTT.

The gene calls are TRBV2 and TRBJ2-7; D remains unclear. In germline, CDR1 is SNHLY, CDR2 FYNNEI. The CDR3 length is 13 residues. Deletions cut 6 bases from V and 7 bases from J, with 16 bases between. CDR3 DNA: TGTGCCAGCAGGAGGTTCCTGGCGGCTGAGCAGTACTTC. Protein: CASRRFLAAEQYF. Filled out from reference TRBV2 and TRBJ2-7, the complete variable domain reads EPEVTQTPSHQVTQMGQEVILRCVPISNHLYFYWYRQILGQKVEFLVSFYNNEISEKSEIFDDQFSVERPDGSNFTLKIRSTKLEDSAMYFCASRRFLAAEQYFGPGTRLTVT.

V is TRBV7-9 and J is TRBJ1-3; no firm D call. Trimming left V 7 bases short and J 0 bases short, with 13 bases between. Germline CDR1 reads SEHNR; CDR2 reads FQNEAQ (reference sequence). This CDR3 contains 15 residues. The CDR3 DNA sequence: TGTGCCAGCATCCAGTACAATGGCTCTGGAAACACCATATATTTT. Translation gives CASIQYNGSGNTIYF. The complete variable domain, with remaining parts taken from reference TRBV7-9 and TRBJ1-3, reads DTGVSQNPRHKITKRGQNVTFRCDPISEHNRLYWYRQTLGQGPEFLTYFQNEAQLEKSRLLSDRFSAERPKGSFSTLEIQRTEQGDSAMYLCASIQYNGSGNTIYFGEGSWLTVV.

V is TRBV28 and J is TRBJ1-2, with 7 bases lining up with TRBD1. Trimming cost V 4 bases and J 5 bases; bases outside gene matches: 10. Per the germline V gene, CDR1 is MDHEN and CDR2 is SYDVKM. This CDR3 contains 15 residues. The chain's CDR3 is CASSSHSGGAYGYTF. As DNA, the CDR3 is TGTGCCAGCAGTTCCCACTCAGGGGGGGCGTATGGCTACACCTTC.

The J gene is TRBJ2-7, the V gene TRBV7-2; 7 nucleotides align to TRBD2. Germline V gene data show CDR1 as SGHTA and CDR2 as FQGNSA. With V trimmed by 5 bases and J by 2 bases, 6 bases remained unmatched. The CDR3 totals 14 residues. The CDR3 DNA reads as TGTGCCAGCAGCGGGGGGGGACGGACCTACGAGCAGTACTTC. Translation gives CASSGGGRTYEQYF.